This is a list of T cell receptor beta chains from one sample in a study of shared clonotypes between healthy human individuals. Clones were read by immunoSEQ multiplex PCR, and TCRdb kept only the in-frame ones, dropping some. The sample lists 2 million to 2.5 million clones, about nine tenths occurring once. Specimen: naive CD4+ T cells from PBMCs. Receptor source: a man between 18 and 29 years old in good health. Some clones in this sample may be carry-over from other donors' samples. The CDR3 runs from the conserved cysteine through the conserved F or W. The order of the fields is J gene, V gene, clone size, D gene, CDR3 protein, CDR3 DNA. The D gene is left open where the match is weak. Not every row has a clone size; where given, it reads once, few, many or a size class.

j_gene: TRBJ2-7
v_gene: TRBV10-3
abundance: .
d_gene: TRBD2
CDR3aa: CAITPGLGYEQYF
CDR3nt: TGTGCCATCACACCGGGACTAGGCTACGAGCAGTACTTC

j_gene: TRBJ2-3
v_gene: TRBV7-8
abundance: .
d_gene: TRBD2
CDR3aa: CASSLGAGLAGGQVTDTQYF
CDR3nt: TGTGCCAGCAGCTTAGGGGCGGGACTAGCGGGAGGGCAAGTCACAGATACGCAGTATTTT

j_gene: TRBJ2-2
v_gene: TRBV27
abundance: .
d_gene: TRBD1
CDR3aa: CASKWTGASPGELFF
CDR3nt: TGTGCCAGCAAATGGACAGGGGCTTCTCCCGGGGAGCTGTTTTTT

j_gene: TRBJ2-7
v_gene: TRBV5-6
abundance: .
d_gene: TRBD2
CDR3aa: CASSLGSAGRPAYEQYF
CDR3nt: TGTGCCAGCAGCTTGGGCTCAGCGGGGAGGCCAGCCTACGAGCAGTACTTC

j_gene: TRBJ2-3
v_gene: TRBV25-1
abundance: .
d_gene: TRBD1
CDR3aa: CASTVTGTSTDTQYF
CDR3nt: TGTGCCAGCACCGTGACAGGGACCAGCACAGATACGCAGTATTTT

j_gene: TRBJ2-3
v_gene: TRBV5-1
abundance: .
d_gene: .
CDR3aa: CASSSKAAPFTDTQYF
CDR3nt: TGCGCCAGCAGCTCAAAAGCGGCCCCCTTCACAGATACGCAGTATTTT

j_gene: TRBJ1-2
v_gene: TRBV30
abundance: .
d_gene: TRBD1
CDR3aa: CAWSVPWTGGHGYTF
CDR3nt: TGTGCCTGGAGTGTTCCCTGGACAGGGGGACATGGCTACACCTTC

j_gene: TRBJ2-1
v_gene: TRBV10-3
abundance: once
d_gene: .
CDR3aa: CAISESVGDYNEQFF
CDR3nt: TGTGCCATCAGTGAGTCTGTGGGGGACTACAATGAGCAGTTCTTC

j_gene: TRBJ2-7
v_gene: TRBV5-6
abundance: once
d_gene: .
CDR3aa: CASSLLDAYEQYF
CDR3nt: TGTGCCAGCAGCTTGTTGGACGCCTACGAGCAGTACTTC

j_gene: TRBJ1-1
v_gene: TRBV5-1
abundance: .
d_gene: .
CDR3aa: CASSAQGNTEAFF
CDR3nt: TGCGCCAGCAGCGCACAGGGGAACACTGAAGCTTTCTTT

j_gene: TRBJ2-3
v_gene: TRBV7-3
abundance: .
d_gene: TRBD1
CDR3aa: CASSYDRGTDTQYF
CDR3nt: TGTGCCAGCAGCTATGACAGGGGCACAGATACGCAGTATTTT

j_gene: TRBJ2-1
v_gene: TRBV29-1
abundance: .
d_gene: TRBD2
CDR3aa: CSVVSGSAYNEQFF
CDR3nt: TGCAGCGTAGTTAGCGGGAGCGCCTACAATGAGCAGTTCTTC

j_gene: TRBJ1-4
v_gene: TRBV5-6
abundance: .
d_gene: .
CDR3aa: CASSLVGGEKLFF
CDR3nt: TGTGCCAGCAGCTTGGTAGGGGGGGAAAAACTGTTTTTT

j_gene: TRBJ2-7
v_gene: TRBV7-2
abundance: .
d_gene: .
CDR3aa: CASSSIKRGWEQYF
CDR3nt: TGTGCCAGCAGCTCAATTAAACGGGGGTGGGAGCAGTACTTC

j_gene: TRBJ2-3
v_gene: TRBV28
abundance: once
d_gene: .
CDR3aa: CASSFWIEGGTDTQYF
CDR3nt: TGTGCCAGCAGTTTCTGGATCGAGGGAGGCACAGATACGCAGTATTTT

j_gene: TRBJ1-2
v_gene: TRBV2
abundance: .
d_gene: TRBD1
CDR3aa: CASSGQGAGYGYTF
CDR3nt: TGTGCCAGCAGTGGTCAGGGGGCAGGCTATGGCTACACCTTC

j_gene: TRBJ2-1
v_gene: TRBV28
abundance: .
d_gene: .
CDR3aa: CASSSWETGDVHEQFF
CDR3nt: TGTGCCAGCAGTTCATGGGAGACAGGTGATGTCCATGAGCAGTTCTTC

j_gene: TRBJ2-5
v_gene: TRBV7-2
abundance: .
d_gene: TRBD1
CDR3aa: CASSSNRGLGETQYF
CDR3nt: TGTGCCAGCAGCTCCAACAGGGGGCTCGGGGAGACCCAGTACTTC

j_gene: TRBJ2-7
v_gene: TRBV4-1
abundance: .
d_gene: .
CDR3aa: CASSQDHRFAEQYF
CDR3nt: TGCGCCAGCAGCCAAGACCACAGGTTTGCCGAGCAGTACTTC

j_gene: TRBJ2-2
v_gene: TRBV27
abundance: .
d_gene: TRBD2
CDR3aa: CASSSPSGAGGGTGELFF
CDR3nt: TGTGCCAGCAGTTCTCCTTCTGGGGCGGGAGGAGGGACCGGGGAGCTGTTTTTT

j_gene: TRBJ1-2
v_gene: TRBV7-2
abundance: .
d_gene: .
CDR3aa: CASSLEWGAGYGYTF
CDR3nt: TGTGCCAGCAGCTTAGAGTGGGGGGCCGGGTATGGCTACACCTTC

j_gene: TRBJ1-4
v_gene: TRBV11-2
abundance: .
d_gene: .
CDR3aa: CASSLFSRAPNEKLFF
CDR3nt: TGTGCCAGCAGCTTATTCAGCCGGGCCCCTAATGAAAAACTGTTTTTT

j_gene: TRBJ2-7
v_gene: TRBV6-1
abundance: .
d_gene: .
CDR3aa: CASRLGPREQYF
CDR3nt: TGTGCCAGCAGGCTAGGTCCGCGCGAGCAGTACTTC